What follows are 26 T cell receptor beta chains derived from one specimen sequenced in a study of cytomegalovirus exposure and HLA in healthy donors (dated by TCRdb to the late 2010s). The library was generated by the immunoSEQ multiplex PCR assay. Imported from immuneACCESS, the table was reduced by TCRdb to in-frame sequences with V and J called. These copies leave out some clones; in studies compared against another copy, an unresolved V gene accounts for under half, and the cause of the remainder is not known. The sample table holds under 150,000 clones, of which approximately 91% were seen once. The ten largest clones take up about 0.64% of the sample. Sequenced material: PBMCs. The source is a man between 18 and 35 years old in good health and CMV-seronegative.

This clone came up once. V gene TRBV2 combines with J gene TRBJ1-2, with 10 bases matching TRBD1. CDR3 length: 15 amino acids. The germline V gene encodes CDR1 SNHLY and CDR2 FYNNEI. V was pared by 8 bases and J by 4 bases, with 10 bases of the junction left unmatched. The CDR3 DNA sequence: TGTGCCAGCCGATGGACAGGGGGAGGAAGCTATGGCTACACCTTC. Residues: CASRWTGGGSYGYTF.

This sequence joins TRBV4-1 and TRBJ2-3, with D perhaps matching TRBD2 (5 bases). Trimming took 4 bases from V and 0 from J, leaving 14 bases between them. Germline lookup yields CDR1 MGHRA and CDR2 YSYEKL. The CDR3 length is 16 residues. CDR3 nucleotide sequence: TGCGCCAGCAGCCCACTGGGAGCGGCTAGCACAGATACGCAGTATTTT. The encoded protein is CASSPLGAASTDTQYF.

This clone was counted only a few times. The chain employs TRBV19 and TRBJ2-2; 7 bases fit TRBD1. CDR1 and CDR2 (germline): LNHDA, SQIVND (reference sequence). This CDR3 is built from 14 residues. V shed 5 bases, J shed 7 bases, and the junction held 7 bases outside the gene matches. CDR3 region: CASSWTGLIGELFF. The CDR3 region has the DNA TGTGCCAGTAGTTGGACAGGTCTGATCGGGGAGCTGTTTTTT.

The chain uses TRBV9 and TRBJ1-5; tentative D call: TRBD1 (6 bases). The germline gives CDR1 SGDLS, CDR2 YYNGEE. V gave up 0 bases and J gave up 6 bases, with 10 bases separating them. This CDR3 has 14 amino acids. DNA of the CDR3: TGTGCCAGCAGCGTAGGGCAGGGGCCTCAGCCCCAGCATTTT. Translated: CASSVGQGPQPQHF.

The table lists this clone with a count of one. The rearrangement uses TRBV5-1 and TRBJ2-1; D may be TRBD2 (5 bases). The CDR3 length is 15 residues. The V end lost 0 bases, the J end lost 2 bases, and 9 bases lay between the germline ends. The germline V gene has CDR1 SGHRS and CDR2 YFSETQ. Here the CDR3 DNA reads TGCGCCAGCAGCTTGGGAGGGTGGACCTACAATGAGCAGTTCTTC. Protein sequence: CASSLGGWTYNEQFF.

The CDR3 DNA is TGCGCCAGCAGCCAAGTCGGGGGACAGGGGGCTTACGAGCAGTACTTC. This codes for CASSQVGGQGAYEQYF. The chain couples TRBV4-1 to TRBJ2-7, with 12 bases lining up with TRBD1. The CDR3 is 16 amino acids. V shed 1 base and J 4 bases; nucleotides not matched to a gene: 5. Per the germline V gene, CDR1 is MGHRA and CDR2 is YSYEKL.

This chain joins TRBV13 and TRBJ2-7; TRBD1 matches 8 bases. The ends lost 4 bases at V and 2 bases at J; junction bases unmatched: 10. From germline, CDR1 is PRHDT and CDR2 FYEKMQ (reference sequence). There are 16 residues in the CDR3. In DNA, the CDR3 is TGTGCCAGCAGCTCTCGCCTGACAGGGGAAGCCTACGAGCAGTACTTC. It translates to CASSSRLTGEAYEQYF.

The gene calls are TRBV4-1 and TRBJ2-3; weak D call: TRBD1 (5 bases). The CDR3 contains 15 residues. The ends were cut back, 4 bases at V and 7 bases at J, with 18 bases in the middle. Germline assignment: CDR1 MGHRA and CDR2 YSYEKL. The CDR3 coding sequence is TGCGCCAGCAGCCCCCTGGGGCTGGCACAAAATACGCAGTATTTT. Translation gives CASSPLGLAQNTQYF.

This chain joins TRBV6-5 and TRBJ2-1, with D tentatively TRBD1 (6 bases). The CDR3 is 13 amino acids. V was clipped by 2 bases and J by 7 bases, with 9 bases between them. Germline V gene data show CDR1 as MNHEY and CDR2 as SVGAGI. This CDR3 is CASSYMRGNEQFF. CDR3 bases: TGTGCCAGCAGTTACATGAGGGGGAATGAGCAGTTCTTC.

The chain couples TRBV9 to TRBJ2-3; 11 bases align to TRBD2. J was trimmed by 6 bases and V by 3 bases; bases with no gene match: 6. Germline values: CDR1 SGDLS, CDR2 YYNGEE. This CDR3 is 15 amino acids long. DNA of the CDR3: TGTGCCAGCAGCGCTAGCGGGGGGACGGGTGATACGCAGTATTTT. Encoded protein: CASSASGGTGDTQYF.

The V gene is TRBV19, the J gene TRBJ1-1, with a weak D call TRBD1 (5 bases). The CDR3 is made up of 15 amino acids. Trimming removed 3 bases from V and 1 base from J, with 12 bases in between. Germline-derived CDR1 and CDR2 are LNHDA and SQIVND (reference sequence). The CDR3 spells CASSMKFRANTEAFF. The CDR3 bases are TGTGCCAGTAGTATGAAATTCAGGGCGAACACTGAAGCTTTCTTT.

The chain carries TRBV7-8 and TRBJ1-2; TRBD1 agrees at 8 bases. CDR3 length: 14 residues. Germline trimming cut 1 base from V and 5 bases from J; bases unmatched to any gene: 3. Per germline, CDR1 SGHVS and CDR2 FQNEAQ. The CDR3 reads CASSLDRGGYGYTF. CDR3 coding DNA: TGTGCCAGCAGCTTAGACAGGGGGGGGTATGGCTACACCTTC.

This rearrangement joins TRBV29-1 to TRBJ2-1, with TRBD1 as a possible D gene (5 bases). CDR1 is SQVTM and CDR2 is ANQGSEA in the germline V gene. CDR3 length equals 12 residues. Trimming left V 4 bases short and J 7 bases short, with 11 bases between. The CDR3 nucleotides are TGCAGCGTTGCAGGGATTGGGAATGAGCAGTTCTTC. Protein product: CSVAGIGNEQFF.

The chain couples TRBV5-1 to TRBJ2-7; D might be TRBD1 (5 bases). Per germline, CDR1 SGHRS and CDR2 YFSETQ. The ends were cut back, 0 bases at V and 2 bases at J, with 15 bases in the middle. The CDR3 extends over 16 amino acids. CDR3 DNA: TGCGCCAGCAGCTTGGCCAGGTCCAGGGAAACCTACGAGCAGTACTTC. This gives the protein CASSLARSRETYEQYF.

The chain employs TRBV7-8 and TRBJ1-4; D gene ambiguous. Germline CDR1 is SGHVS and CDR2 is FQNEAQ. The germline V and J ends were trimmed by 4 bases and 0 bases, with 18 bases remaining between them. The CDR3 totals 18 residues. Here the CDR3 reads CASSSASRLITTNEKLFF. CDR3 nucleotides: TGTGCCAGCAGCTCCGCCTCCAGGTTAATCACAACTAATGAAAAACTGTTTTTT.

The genes are TRBV19 and TRBJ2-1, with 10 bases lining up with TRBD1. Trimming cost V 4 bases and J 6 bases; bases outside gene matches: 6. The CDR3 extends over 15 amino acids. Germline CDR1 LNHDA, CDR2 SQIVND (reference sequence). The CDR3 DNA sequence: TGTGCCAGTAGTAGGGGACAGGGGTTTGCCAATGAGCAGTTCTTC. This encodes CASSRGQGFANEQFF. Using reference TRBV19 and TRBJ2-1 for the parts outside the CDR3, the full variable domain is DGGITQSPKYLFRKEGQNVTLSCEQNLNHDAMYWYRQDPGQGLRLIYYSQIVNDFQKGDIAEGYSVSREKKESFPLTVTSAQKNPTAFYLCASSRGQGFANEQFFGPGTRLTVL.

This clone appeared a single time. This chain connects TRBV5-1 to TRBJ1-6; no firm D call. V was pared by 1 base and J by 7 bases, with 9 bases between. Germline CDR1 SGHRS, CDR2 YFSETQ. The CDR3 runs 14 residues. CDR3 coding DNA: TGCGCCAGCAGCTTGAGCGGGTCAAATTCACCCCTCCACTTT. It yields the protein CASSLSGSNSPLHF.

V gene TRBV27 combines with J gene TRBJ2-6; D may be TRBD1 (6 bases). The CDR3 is 18 amino acids. Germline CDR1 MNHEY, CDR2 SMNVEV (reference sequence). V was cut by 5 bases and J by 0 bases, with 17 bases left in between. The CDR3 nucleotides read TGTGCCAGCAGTCCTCTGACAGGTCCTCTCTCTGGGGCCAACGTCCTGACTTTC. Amino acid sequence: CASSPLTGPLSGANVLTF.

This chain connects TRBV7-6 to TRBJ2-2; 10 nucleotides agree with TRBD1. The trim removed 4 bases at V and 6 bases at J, leaving 14 bases unmatched. The CDR3 runs 18 residues. From germline, CDR1 is SGHVS and CDR2 FNYEAQ. The CDR3 region has the DNA TGTGCCAGCAGCTCCCGGGACAGGGGTTCCGCATGGGCCGGGGAGCTGTTTTTT. It translates to CASSSRDRGSAWAGELFF.

V usage is TRBV7-8 and J usage is TRBJ2-7; 12 bases agree with TRBD2. The CDR3 is 15 residues long. J lost 4 bases, V lost 5 bases, and 6 bases had no gene match. The germline V gene encodes CDR1 SGHVS and CDR2 FQNEAQ. CDR3 loop: CASSPGLAGSYEQYF. The CDR3 DNA is TGTGCCAGCAGCCCAGGACTAGCGGGGAGTTACGAGCAGTACTTC.

This clone appeared a few times. The V and J genes are TRBV5-6 and TRBJ1-2; D is ambiguous. The length of the CDR3 is 14 residues. Trimming stripped 0 bases from V and 4 bases from J, with 10 bases between. The germline gives CDR1 SGHDT, CDR2 YYEEEE. CDR3 amino acids: CASSLERGGYGYTF. In nucleotides, the CDR3 is TGTGCCAGCAGCTTGGAACGGGGTGGCTATGGCTACACCTTC. The variable domain in full, completed from reference TRBV5-6 and TRBJ1-2, reads DAGVTQSPTHLIKTRGQQVTLRCSPKSGHDTVSWYQQALGQGPQFIFQYYEEEERQRGNFPDRFSGHQFPNYSSELNVNALLLGDSALYLCASSLERGGYGYTFGSGTRLTVV.

This clone was seen a single time. This chain uses TRBV9 with TRBJ2-7; 8 bases are a match to TRBD2. CDR1 and CDR2 from the germline V gene are SGDLS and YYNGEE. This CDR3 contains 16 residues. J was trimmed by 1 base and V by 0 bases; bases with no gene match: 6. CDR3 sequence (DNA): TGTGCCAGCAGCGTAGGGGGTAGCGGGACATCCTACGAGCAGTACTTC. This sequence encodes CASSVGGSGTSYEQYF.

The chain couples TRBV7-3 to TRBJ2-1, with 9 bases aligning to TRBD2. V gave up 0 bases and J gave up 4 bases; unmatched junction bases: 7. There are 17 residues in the CDR3. Germline V CDR1 and CDR2: SGHTA, FQGTGA. CDR3 in DNA: TGTGCCAGCAGCTTAACAGGAGCGGGGGGAGGATACAATGAGCAGTTCTTC. Its protein is CASSLTGAGGGYNEQFF.

This chain joins TRBV7-9 and TRBJ2-7; D possibly corresponds to TRBD2 (6 bases). The CDR3 totals 14 residues. V was trimmed by 0 bases and J by 2 bases, leaving 8 bases between them. Germline V gene sequence: CDR1 SEHNR, CDR2 FQNEAQ (reference sequence). The CDR3 sequence: CASSLAGGAYEQYV. The DNA for the CDR3 is TGTGCCAGCAGCTTAGCGGGCGGGGCCTACGAGCAGTACGTC.

The chain uses TRBV7-7 and TRBJ2-1; 8 bases align to TRBD2. CDR1 and CDR2 from the germline V gene are SSHAT and FNYEAQ (reference sequence). V lost 2 bases to trimming and J lost 8 bases; unmatched junction nucleotides: 2. This CDR3 is built from 13 residues. The CDR3 region has the DNA TGTGCCAGCAGCTTACTAGCGGGTTATGAGCAGTTCTTC. It specifies CASSLLAGYEQFF.

V is TRBV10-3 and J is TRBJ2-3, with 10 bases matching TRBD2. V lost 5 bases to trimming and J lost 2 bases; unmatched junction nucleotides: 7. This CDR3 is built from 16 residues. In germline, CDR1 is ENHRY, CDR2 SYGVKD. The CDR3, as DNA: TGTGCCATCAGTCAAGCGGGAGGGGATAACACAGATACGCAGTATTTT. It specifies CAISQAGGDNTDTQYF.